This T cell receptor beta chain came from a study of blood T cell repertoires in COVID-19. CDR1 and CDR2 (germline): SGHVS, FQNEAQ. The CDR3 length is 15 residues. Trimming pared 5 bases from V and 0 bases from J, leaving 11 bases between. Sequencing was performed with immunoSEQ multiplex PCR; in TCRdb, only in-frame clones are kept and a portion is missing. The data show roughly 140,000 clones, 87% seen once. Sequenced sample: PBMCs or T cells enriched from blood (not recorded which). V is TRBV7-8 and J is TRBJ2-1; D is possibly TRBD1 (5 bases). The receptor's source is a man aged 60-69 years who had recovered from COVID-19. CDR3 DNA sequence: TGTGCCAGCAGCCGTGCAGGGTACTCCTACAATGAGCAGTTCTTC. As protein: CASSRAGYSYNEQFF.